The entry below describes one T cell receptor (beta chain). The target antigen is unknown. PCR amplification relied on 60 Vbeta primers (plus 13 Jbeta primers). Clones were sequenced by immunoSEQ multiplex PCR, and TCRdb holds only the in-frame ones, with some missing. The sample consists of 140,000 or so clones, roughly 76% of them appearing once. The record originates from a study of cytomegalovirus exposure and HLA in healthy donors. Study-level results: Likely technical artifact: a cluster of highly shared sequence variants.

V shed 2 bases, J shed 2 bases, and the junction held 5 bases outside the gene matches. Germline-derived CDR1 and CDR2 are KGHSH and LQKENI. This CDR3 has 15 residues. The sequenced sample was PBMCs. The TCR was taken from a woman aged 25 to 39 in good health and CMV-seronegative. The chain is built from TRBV18 and TRBJ2-5; 7 positions match TRBD1. The CDR3 nucleotides are TGTGCCAGCTCACCAGGGACAGACTCTCAAGAGACCCAGTACTTC. This encodes CASSPGTDSQETQYF. Together with reference TRBV18 and TRBJ2-5, the CDR3 gives the full variable domain: NAGVMQNPRHLVRRRGQEARLRCSPMKGHSHVYWYRQLPEEGLKFMVYLQKENIIDESGMPKERFSAEFPKEGPSILRIQQVVRGDSAAYFCASSPGTDSQETQYFGPGTRLLVL.